Presented here are 14 T cell receptor beta chains from one specimen sequenced in a study of shared clonotypes between healthy human individuals. Measured with immunoSEQ multiplex PCR; TCRdb has only the in-frame clones, and not every one. The table shows about 2 million clones, with over 85% occurring only once. The naive CD8 subset, CD45RO-negative cells positively selected for CCR7, excluded terminally differentiated effector memory CD45RA+ cells. Input material: naive CD8+ T cells sorted from blood. The receptors come from a man younger than 35 in good health.

The genes are TRBV5-1 and TRBJ1-1; 8 bases map to TRBD1. Looked up from germline, CDR1 is SGHRS and CDR2 is YFSETQ. This CDR3 has 13 residues. After removal of 4 bases from V and 8 bases from J, the junction contained 7 bases not matched to a gene. For the CDR3, the DNA is TGCGCCAGCAGCCCGCCTGGACAGGGCGAAGCTTTCTTT. This codes for CASSPPGQGEAFF.

This clone was seen just once. The chain has TRBV4-1 and TRBJ1-1; D not certain. The V end was cut by 4 bases, the J end by 4 bases, with 13 bases between. Germline CDR1 and CDR2: MGHRA and YSYEKL. This CDR3 comprises 14 residues. CDR3 sequence: CASSRKGEGTEAFF. CDR3 coding DNA: TGCGCCAGCAGCCGCAAGGGTGAGGGCACTGAAGCTTTCTTT.

V usage is TRBV5-1 and J usage is TRBJ2-1, with TRBD1 identical over 7 bases. V shed 4 bases, J shed 0 bases, and the junction held 16 bases outside the gene matches. Germline V gives CDR1 SGHRS, CDR2 YFSETQ. The CDR3 runs to 19 residues. In DNA, the CDR3 is TGCGCCAGCAGCCCAGGACAGGTCGCCCTGAGGAGCTCCTACAATGAGCAGTTCTTC. Translated: CASSPGQVALRSSYNEQFF. Combining the CDR3 with reference TRBV5-1 and TRBJ2-1 gives the whole variable domain KAGVTQTPRYLIKTRGQQVTLSCSPISGHRSVSWYQQTPGQGLQFLFEYFSETQRNKGNFPGRFSGRQFSNSRSEMNVSTLELGDSALYLCASSPGQVALRSSYNEQFFGPGTRLTVL.

This chain links TRBV11-3 with TRBJ1-1, with 7 bases lining up with TRBD1. The CDR3 has 15 residues. The junction had 7 bases not matched to a gene; V was cut back by 5 bases and J by 1 base. Germline CDR1 and CDR2: SGHNT and YENEEA. CDR3 sequence (DNA): TGTGCCAGCAGCCAGGGGGGACAGCCGAACACTGAAGCTTTCTTT. This sequence encodes CASSQGGQPNTEAFF.

The J gene is TRBJ2-1, the V gene TRBV11-2; unclear D gene. Germline V gene data show CDR1 as SGHAT and CDR2 as FQNNGV. This CDR3 contains 18 residues. Trimming removed 0 bases from V and 4 bases from J, with 19 bases in between. Here the CDR3 DNA reads TGTGCCAGCAGCTTAGAAGGGCCGGGCGGTCTAACTTACAATGAGCAGTTCTTC. Translating gives CASSLEGPGGLTYNEQFF. The entire variable domain, with the rest obtained from reference TRBV11-2 and TRBJ2-1, is as follows: EAGVAQSPRYKIIEKRQSVAFWCNPISGHATLYWYQQILGQGPKLLIQFQNNGVVDDSQLPKDRFSAERLKGVDSTLKIQPAKLEDSAVYLCASSLEGPGGLTYNEQFFGPGTRLTVL.

This clone came up once. The chain employs TRBV7-3 and TRBJ2-2; D ambiguous. Germline CDR1 is SGHTA and CDR2 is FQGTGA. The CDR3 spans 13 residues. V was shortened by 5 bases and J by 5 bases, with 9 bases between the two germline ends. CDR3 coding DNA: TGTGCCAGCAGCCCCTATGAGACCGGGGAGCTGTTTTTT. It encodes CASSPYETGELFF.

This rearrangement joins TRBV2 to TRBJ2-2; D possibly corresponds to TRBD1 (6 bases). V dropped 9 bases and J dropped 4 bases, with 9 bases sitting between them. Germline V CDR1 and CDR2: SNHLY, FYNNEI. The CDR3 covers 12 residues. As DNA, the CDR3 is TGTGCCAGTGAACAGGGCACCGGGGAGCTGTTTTTT. It specifies CASEQGTGELFF.

The rearrangement uses TRBV27 and TRBJ2-7, with 10 bases identical to TRBD1. CDR1 is MNHEY and CDR2 is SMNVEV in the germline V gene (reference sequence). V lost 3 bases, J lost 3 bases, and 11 bases stayed unmatched. This CDR3 has 17 residues. For the CDR3, the DNA is TGTGCCAGCAGTTTGTTGTTAGGGACAGGGGTAAACTACGAGCAGTACTTC. Translating it yields CASSLLLGTGVNYEQYF.

V and J are TRBV13 and TRBJ2-1; 10 bases line up with TRBD2. CDR3 length: 16 residues. Germline CDR1 is PRHDT and CDR2 is FYEKMQ (reference sequence). Trimming removed 6 bases from V and 1 base from J; junction bases left unmatched: 6. The CDR3 DNA reads as TGTGCCAGCAGGTACGGACTAGCGGCATCCTACAATGAGCAGTTCTTC. It codes for CASRYGLAASYNEQFF.

The V gene is TRBV6-5, the J gene TRBJ2-5, with D unresolved. CDR1 is MNHEY and CDR2 is SVGAGI in the germline V gene. Trimming removed 6 bases at V and 1 base at J, with 15 bases between. The CDR3 runs to 15 residues. CDR3 amino acids: CASSHAGGTQETQYF. DNA for the CDR3: TGTGCCAGCAGCCACGCCGGCGGAACCCAAGAGACCCAGTACTTC.

The chain combines TRBV30 with TRBJ2-5; TRBD2 aligns across 12 bases. Germline V gives CDR1 GTSNPN, CDR2 SVGIG (reference sequence). The CDR3 is 15 amino acids. J was trimmed by 5 bases and V by 3 bases; bases with no gene match: 7. DNA for the CDR3: TGTGCCTGGAGCGAAGGACTAGCGGGGCGTGAGACCCAGTACTTC. Translated, it gives CAWSEGLAGRETQYF.

This clone has only one observation. The rearrangement joins TRBV4-1 to TRBJ2-3; 8 nucleotides line up with TRBD2. This CDR3 comprises 17 residues. V lost 1 base and J lost 0; bases outside the gene matches: 6. CDR1 is MGHRA and CDR2 is YSYEKL in the germline V gene. The CDR3 sequence is CASSQVIASGSTDTQYF. CDR3 DNA sequence: TGCGCCAGCAGCCAAGTTATTGCTAGCGGGAGCACAGATACGCAGTATTTT.

This clone was counted a single time. This rearrangement joins TRBV2 to TRBJ2-2, with 8 bases matching TRBD1. CDR1 SNHLY and CDR2 FYNNEI come from the germline V gene. J gave up 4 bases and V 7 bases, and 5 bases lay outside the gene matches. The CDR3 is 14 amino acids. The CDR3 DNA reads as TGTGCCAGCATTGGCCAGGGGGCCACCGGGGAGCTGTTTTTT. This encodes CASIGQGATGELFF.

With respect to this clone: Other DNA sequences within the sample encode an identical CDR3. The gene calls are TRBV4-1 and TRBJ1-5, with D perhaps TRBD1 (6 bases). Germline assignment: CDR1 MGHRA and CDR2 YSYEKL. With 4 bases removed from V and 2 bases from J, the gap between germline ends came to 9 bases. This CDR3 spans 14 amino acids. CDR3 sequence (DNA): TGCGCCAGCAGCCCGAGACAGGGCAATCAGCCCCAGCATTTT. Translation: CASSPRQGNQPQHF.